This entry lists 15 T cell receptor beta chains sequenced from one sample in a study of T-cell reconstitution after alpha-beta-depleted transplantation in children. The authors prepared the TCRbeta library with unique molecular identifiers. TCRdb re-analysed the PCR reads in MiXCR, keeping a single row per CDR3 protein. The data hold 380,000 or so distinct CDR3 sequences, with about 14% observed a single time. Specimen: PBMCs, collected from the stem cell graft. The origin of the receptors is a human donor who donated a stem cell graft to a child with Fanconi anemia.

In its sample, this clonotype was seen many times. The V call is TRBV5-1, the J call TRBJ2-1; D is possibly TRBD1 (6 bases). The CDR3 loop spans 13 amino acids. Germline V gene sequence: CDR1 SGHRS, CDR2 YFSETQ. V shed 0 bases and J shed 7 bases, with 8 bases lying between them. The CDR3 spells CASSLGGRNEQFF. The DNA of the CDR3 is TGCGCCAGCAGCTTGGGGGGGCGTAATGAGCAGTTCTTC.

The chain is built from TRBV2 and TRBJ2-3; 10 nucleotides line up with TRBD1. CDR3 size: 16 residues. V lost 9 bases, J lost 4 bases, and 13 bases stayed unmatched. Germline CDR1 is SNHLY and CDR2 is FYNNEI. In DNA form, the CDR3 reads TGTGCCAGACAACGTCCCCCGGGACAGGGGTCAGATACGCAGTATTTT. It codes for CARQRPPGQGSDTQYF.

This clonotype was found a few times. The chain has TRBV7-9 and TRBJ2-3; D perhaps matches TRBD2 (5 bases). Trimming took 5 bases from V and 4 from J, leaving 16 bases between them. Germline loops: CDR1 SEHNR, CDR2 FQNEAQ (reference sequence). The CDR3 loop spans 15 amino acids. This CDR3 is CASSPPRATADTQYF. CDR3 DNA: TGTGCCAGCAGCCCACCGAGGGCCACTGCAGATACGCAGTATTTT.

In this sample, this clonotype turned up once. The CDR3 DNA sequence: TGCGCCAGCAGCCGGCTACAGGGGCGCGGGCAGTACTTC. It codes for CASSRLQGRGQYF. The rearrangement joins TRBV4-3 to TRBJ2-7; 7 nucleotides line up with TRBD1. V lost 4 bases and J lost 9; bases outside the gene matches: 9. From germline, CDR1 is LGHNA and CDR2 YSLEER. This CDR3 has 13 amino acids.

In the case of this clonotype: This could be a read error, since a much larger clone is one nucleotide away. This chain uses TRBV7-9 with TRBJ1-1; D gene unclear. Trimming pared 1 base from V and 6 bases from J, leaving 6 bases between. The CDR3 is 12 residues long. Germline V gene sequence: CDR1 SEHNR, CDR2 FQNEAQ (reference sequence). CDR3 in amino acids: CASSLVQSEAFF. Here the CDR3 DNA reads TGTGCCAGCAGCTTAGTACAGTCTGAAGCTTTCTTT. Filled out from reference TRBV7-9 and TRBJ1-1, the complete variable domain reads DTGVSQNPRHKITKRGQNVTFRCDPISEHNRLYWYRQTLGQGPEFLTYFQNEAQLEKSRLLSDRFSAERPKGSFSTLEIQRTEQGDSAMYLCASSLVQSEAFFGQGTRLTVV.

This clonotype was seen at least ten times. The rearrangement links TRBV7-2 to TRBJ2-2; the match to TRBD1 covers 7 bases. J gave up 2 bases and V 5 bases, and 8 bases lay outside the gene matches. This CDR3 has 16 residues. Germline values: CDR1 SGHTA, CDR2 FQGNSA. CDR3 nucleotides: TGTGCCAGCAGCCCATTCGGGACAGCCAACACCGGGGAGCTGTTTTTT. It encodes CASSPFGTANTGELFF.

The chain carries TRBV5-1 and TRBJ2-6, with D unclear. Trimming left V 0 bases short and J 0 bases short, with 10 bases between. Germline values: CDR1 SGHRS, CDR2 YFSETQ. The CDR3 runs 17 residues. The CDR3 DNA is TGCGCCAGCAGCTTGGTTGGTATCGACTCTGGGGCCAACGTCCTGACTTTC. Translation: CASSLVGIDSGANVLTF.

This clonotype was seen ten or more times. The rearrangement uses TRBV7-9 and TRBJ2-7; D is possibly TRBD2 (6 bases). In germline, CDR1 is SEHNR, CDR2 FQNEAQ (reference sequence). The CDR3 extends over 13 amino acids. Trimming stripped 6 bases from V and 6 bases from J, with 15 bases between. This CDR3 reads CASSLARGGEQYF. The CDR3 nucleotides are TGTGCCAGCAGTCTAGCGAGGGGTGGCGAGCAGTACTTC.

This clonotype was observed at least ten times. The chain is built from TRBV29-1 and TRBJ1-1, with D possibly being TRBD1 (5 bases). The V gene's germline CDR1 is SQVTM and CDR2 ANQGSEA. The V gene lost 7 bases and the J gene lost 4 bases, with 13 bases spanning the gap. The CDR3 runs to 12 residues. CDR3 DNA: TGCAGCGACCTTCGCCAGGGCACTGAAGCTTTCTTT. It codes for CSDLRQGTEAFF.

The V gene is TRBV12-3 or TRBV12-4, the J gene TRBJ2-1, with 10 bases aligning to TRBD1. The V gene end was trimmed by 6 bases and the J gene end by 7 bases; junction bases not matched to a gene: 9. This CDR3 contains 15 residues. The CDR3 DNA follows: TGTGCCAGCAGCTCTCGGGACAGGGGACTAAATGAGCAGTTCTTC. This sequence encodes CASSSRDRGLNEQFF.

The rearrangement joins TRBV18 to TRBJ1-2; D not certain. The V and J ends lost 4 bases and 0 bases respectively, with 3 bases between them. From germline, CDR1 is KGHSH and CDR2 LQKENI. The CDR3 loop spans 12 amino acids. The CDR3 DNA follows: TGTGCCAGCTCACAGTCTAACTATGGCTACACCTTC. Residues: CASSQSNYGYTF.

The chain uses TRBV9 and TRBJ2-5; D is unclear. CDR3 length equals 13 residues. With 0 bases removed from V and 1 base from J, the gap between germline ends came to 4 bases. CDR1 is SGDLS, CDR2 YYNGEE, per germline. The CDR3 loop is CASSVAPQETQYF. DNA of the CDR3: TGTGCCAGCAGCGTAGCTCCCCAAGAGACCCAGTACTTC.

The sample holds many counts of this clonotype. The V gene is TRBV7-2, the J gene TRBJ1-6; no reliable D call. The germline V and J ends were trimmed by 5 bases and 3 bases, with 11 bases remaining between them. The CDR3 covers 15 residues. Germline V gene lookup returns CDR1 SGHTA and CDR2 FQGNSA. As DNA, the CDR3 is TGTGCCAGCAGCCCCTTATGGAGCTATAATTCACCCCTCCACTTT. It yields the protein CASSPLWSYNSPLHF.

V is TRBV28 and J is TRBJ1-2, with 8 bases identical to TRBD1. The germline CDR1 and CDR2 sequences are MDHEN and SYDVKM. The ends lost 7 bases at V and 5 bases at J; junction bases unmatched: 9. The CDR3 has 14 residues. CDR3 coding DNA: TGTGCCAGCAATACACAGGGGGTGCTATATGGCTACACCTTC. Translated, it gives CASNTQGVLYGYTF.

The table lists this clonotype with many counts. This sequence joins TRBV29-1 and TRBJ1-4; D call uncertain. Trimming removed 6 bases from V and 7 bases from J, with 18 bases in between. CDR1 is SQVTM and CDR2 is ANQGSEA in the germline V gene. CDR3 length equals 14 residues. CDR3 residues: CSVGMSGGGEKLFF. The CDR3 DNA follows: TGCAGCGTGGGGATGTCAGGAGGCGGTGAAAAACTGTTTTTT. The variable domain in full, completed from reference TRBV29-1 and TRBJ1-4, reads SAVISQKPSRDICQRGTSLTIQCQVDSQVTMMFWYRQQPGQSLTLIATANQGSEATYESGFVIDKFPISRPNLTFSTLTVSNMSPEDSSIYLCSVGMSGGGEKLFFGSGTQLSVL.